Included here is one TCR beta chain sequence, with context. This specimen comes from a study of blood T cell repertoires in COVID-19. For the study at large: Some COVID-19 samples were acute and others convalescent; all came from the United States, Italy and Spain.

CDR1 SGHRS and CDR2 YFSETQ come from the germline V gene. The CDR3 spans 14 residues. J gave up 6 bases and V 2 bases, and 5 bases lay outside the gene matches. Per the original data handling: Reference gene primers were amplified, and this amplification served to estimate nucleated cell counts. Sequencing used immunoSEQ multiplex PCR; TCRdb keeps in-frame clones, though not all of them. That table gives V, J and clone size, and the DNA gave D and trimming. The table has about 270,000 clones, about 85% seen once. The sequence was collected from a woman aged 45-60 years with active or convalescent COVID-19. V is TRBV5-1 and J is TRBJ2-1; 7 bases map to TRBD2. Sequencing was performed on peripheral blood. CDR3 residues: CASSFAGVGNEQFF. The CDR3 nucleotides read TGCGCCAGCAGCTTTGCGGGGGTAGGCAATGAGCAGTTCTTC. Full variable domain (outside the CDR3, taken from reference TRBV5-1 and TRBJ2-1): KAGVTQTPRYLIKTRGQQVTLSCSPISGHRSVSWYQQTPGQGLQFLFEYFSETQRNKGNFPGRFSGRQFSNSRSEMNVSTLELGDSALYLCASSFAGVGNEQFFGPGTRLTVL.